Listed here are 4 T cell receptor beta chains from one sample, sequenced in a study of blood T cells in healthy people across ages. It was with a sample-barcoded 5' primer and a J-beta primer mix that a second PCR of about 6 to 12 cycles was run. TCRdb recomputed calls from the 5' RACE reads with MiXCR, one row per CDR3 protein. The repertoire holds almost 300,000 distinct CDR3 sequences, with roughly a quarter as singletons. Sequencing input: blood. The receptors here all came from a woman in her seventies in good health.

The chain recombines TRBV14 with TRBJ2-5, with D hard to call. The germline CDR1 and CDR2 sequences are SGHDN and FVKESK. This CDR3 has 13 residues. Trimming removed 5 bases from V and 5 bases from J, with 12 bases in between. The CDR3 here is CASSDHSPETQYF. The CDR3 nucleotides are TGTGCCAGCAGCGACCACAGCCCCGAGACCCAGTACTTC.

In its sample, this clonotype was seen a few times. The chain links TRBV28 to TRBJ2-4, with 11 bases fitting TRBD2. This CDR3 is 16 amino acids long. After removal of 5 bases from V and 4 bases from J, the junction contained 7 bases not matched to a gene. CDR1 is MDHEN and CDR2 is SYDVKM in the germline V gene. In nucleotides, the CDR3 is TGTGCCAGCAGTATAGGGACTAGCGGATTGAAAAACATTCAGTACTTC. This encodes CASSIGTSGLKNIQYF.

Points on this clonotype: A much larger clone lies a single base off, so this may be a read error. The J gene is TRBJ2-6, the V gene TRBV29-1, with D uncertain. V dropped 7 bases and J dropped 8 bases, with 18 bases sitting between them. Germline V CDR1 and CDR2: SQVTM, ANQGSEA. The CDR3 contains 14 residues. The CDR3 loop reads CSAAGGVGTNVLTF. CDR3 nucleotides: TGCAGCGCCGCTGGCGGAGTAGGGACCAACGTCCTGACTTTC.

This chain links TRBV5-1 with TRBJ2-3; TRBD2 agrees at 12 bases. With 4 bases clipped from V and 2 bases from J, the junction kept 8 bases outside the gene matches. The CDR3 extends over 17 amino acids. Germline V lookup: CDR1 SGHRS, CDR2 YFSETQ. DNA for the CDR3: TGCGCCAGCAGCGAGGAACTAGCGGGGGGAAACACAGATACGCAGTATTTT. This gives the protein CASSEELAGGNTDTQYF.